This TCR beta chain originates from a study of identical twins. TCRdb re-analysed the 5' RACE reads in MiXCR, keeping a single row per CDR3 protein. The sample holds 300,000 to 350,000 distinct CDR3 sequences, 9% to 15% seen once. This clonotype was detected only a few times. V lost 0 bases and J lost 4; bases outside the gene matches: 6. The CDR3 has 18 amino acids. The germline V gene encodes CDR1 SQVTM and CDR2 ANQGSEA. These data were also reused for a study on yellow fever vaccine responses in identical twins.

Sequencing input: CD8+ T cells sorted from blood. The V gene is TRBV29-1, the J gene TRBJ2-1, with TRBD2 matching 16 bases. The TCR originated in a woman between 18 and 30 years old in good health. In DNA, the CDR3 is TGCAGCGTTGAAGATAGATCGGGACTAGCGGGAGGGTACAATGAGCAGTTCTTC. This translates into CSVEDRSGLAGGYNEQFF.